The next 17 T cell receptor beta chains were all read from a single sample in a study of breast tumors, draining lymph nodes, adjacent tissues. TCRdb fed the multiplex PCR reads into MiXCR, producing one record per CDR3 protein. The table includes about 200,000 distinct CDR3 sequences, roughly 29% detected once. Samples came from axillary lymph nodes draining the breast cancer. Sequenced input: axillary lymph node tissue. The receptor source for this set is a female donor with breast cancer. Some clones in this sample may be carry-over from other donors' samples.

This clonotype was counted ten times or more. The chain joins TRBV6-1 to TRBJ1-5; tentative D call: TRBD1 (6 bases). The CDR3 spans 15 residues. Per germline, CDR1 MNHNS and CDR2 SASEGT. V shed 4 bases and J shed 9 bases, with 19 bases lying between them. CDR3 sequence reads: CASSARDTGVLPQHF. In DNA, the CDR3 is TGTGCCAGCAGTGCCCGGGACACCGGGGTTCTGCCCCAGCATTTT.

This clonotype was detected only a few times. The junction shows a germline mismatch at one end, possibly a read error. The V call is TRBV6-1, the J call TRBJ1-2, with TRBD1 matching over 7 bases. The CDR3 loop spans 16 amino acids. The V gene's germline CDR1 is MNHNS and CDR2 SASEGT. In DNA form, the CDR3 reads TGTGCCAGCAGTCAAGCCCTGGACAGGAGCCATTATGGCTACACCTTC. Amino acids: CASSQALDRSHYGYTF.

Concerning this clonotype itself: The CDR3 ends on some other residue instead of the conserved phenylalanine or tryptophan, so this is likely a read error. The chain carries TRBV3-1 and TRBJ2-7; D is ambiguous. CDR3 size: 16 residues. Trimming shortened V by 2 bases and J by 7 bases, and 21 bases separated the two germline ends. Germline lookup yields CDR1 LGHDT and CDR2 YNNKEL (reference sequence). The CDR3 region is CASSQTIWGRFGEQYL. CDR3 nucleotides: TGTGCCAGCAGCCAAACTATTTGGGGTCGGTTCGGGGAGCAGTACCTC.

At least ten counts were recorded for this clonotype. In nucleotides, the CDR3 is TGTGCCAGCAGCTTAGGGGTAGGGTTAAGCACTGAAGCTTTCTTT. Its protein product is CASSLGVGLSTEAFF. The chain is built from TRBV7-9 and TRBJ1-1; no firm D call. V lost 1 base and J lost 4, with 13 bases in between. The V gene's germline CDR1 is SEHNR and CDR2 FQNEAQ (reference sequence). The CDR3 covers 15 residues.

This clonotype was picked up many times. The chain employs TRBV20-1 and TRBJ2-2, with a possible D match to TRBD2 (6 bases). Trimming took off 6 bases at V and 5 bases at J, with 19 bases between the two ends. The CDR3 loop spans 15 amino acids. Germline V gene data show CDR1 as DFQATT and CDR2 as SNEGSKA (reference sequence). The CDR3 sequence: CSARGVAGWTGELFF. The CDR3 region has the DNA TGCAGTGCCCGAGGGGTCGCGGGATGGACCGGGGAGCTGTTTTTT.

This clonotype has at least ten counts. The rearrangement links TRBV19 to TRBJ1-6; TRBD1 matches at 7 bases. Germline CDR1 LNHDA, CDR2 SQIVND (reference sequence). CDR3 length: 16 amino acids. The CDR3 sequence: CARGQAPGSYNSPLHF. CDR3 nucleotides: TGTGCACGAGGACAGGCTCCAGGTTCCTATAATTCACCCCTCCACTTT.

CDR3 residues: CASSYPSGGVSETQYF. The CDR3, as DNA: TGTGCCAGCAGTTACCCCTCCGGGGGGGTTTCAGAGACCCAGTACTTC. This chain links TRBV6-2 or TRBV6-3 with TRBJ2-5, with TRBD2 matching over 8 bases. The CDR3 covers 16 residues. Germline V CDR1 and CDR2: MNHEY, SVGEGT. Unmatched junction bases numbered 9, after V lost 2 bases and J lost 4 bases.

This clonotype was recorded at least ten times. Being one base from a much bigger clone, this may be a read error. This chain joins TRBV20-1 and TRBJ2-1; the D gene is possibly TRBD2 (6 bases). V lost 0 bases, J lost 12 bases, and 24 bases lay in between. Germline CDR1 is DFQATT and CDR2 is SNEGSKA (reference sequence). This CDR3 contains 16 residues. The CDR3 DNA follows: TGCAGTGCTAGAGAGCAGGCGGAGGGGTCTACTGGGGGGCAGTTCTTC. Protein sequence: CSAREQAEGSTGGQFF.

V and J are TRBV2 and TRBJ2-5; D possibly corresponds to TRBD1 (6 bases). Between the trimmed V and J ends, which lost 2 bases and 1 base, there was a span of 11 bases. The CDR3 totals 15 residues. Germline loops: CDR1 SNHLY, CDR2 FYNNEI. This chain's CDR3 is CASSERGSLQETQYF. CDR3 DNA sequence: TGTGCCAGCAGTGAAAGGGGGAGCCTCCAAGAGACCCAGTACTTC. The entire variable domain, with the rest obtained from reference TRBV2 and TRBJ2-5, is as follows: EPEVTQTPSHQVTQMGQEVILRCVPISNHLYFYWYRQILGQKVEFLVSFYNNEISEKSEIFDDQFSVERPDGSNFTLKIRSTKLEDSAMYFCASSERGSLQETQYFGPGTRLLVL.

The table lists this clonotype with many counts. J is TRBJ1-6 and V is TRBV7-2, with a tentative D call TRBD1 (5 bases). The CDR3 runs to 14 residues. Trimming pared 1 base from V and 6 bases from J, leaving 7 bases between. CDR1 is SGHTA and CDR2 is FQGNSA in the germline V gene. The CDR3 sequence: CASSLGGVNSPLHF. Written as DNA, the CDR3 is TGTGCCAGCAGCTTAGGAGGGGTTAATTCACCCCTCCACTTT.

This clonotype came up many times. The chain couples TRBV12-3 or TRBV12-4 to TRBJ2-3; D call uncertain. Trimming cost V 6 bases and J 6 bases, with 7 bases left between them. CDR3 size: 11 residues. The CDR3 nucleotides are TGTGCCAGCAGCGGAAGGGATACGCAGTATTTT. This gives the protein CASSGRDTQYF.

The chain recombines TRBV3-1 with TRBJ2-5, with 14 bases lining up with TRBD2. The CDR3 totals 17 residues. CDR1 is LGHDT, CDR2 YNNKEL, per germline (reference sequence). V shed 1 base and J 5 bases; nucleotides not matched to a gene: 6. CDR3 loop: CASSQGLAGGMRETQYF. The DNA of the CDR3 is TGTGCCAGCAGCCAAGGACTAGCGGGGGGGATGAGGGAGACCCAGTACTTC.

This clonotype was detected many times. The genes are TRBV7-9 and TRBJ2-3, with 7 bases identical to TRBD2. Germline trimming cut 1 base from V and 2 bases from J; bases unmatched to any gene: 3. Germline V gene lookup returns CDR1 SEHNR and CDR2 FQNEAQ (reference sequence). The CDR3 consists of 15 residues. Here the CDR3 reads CASSLVGRVTDTQYF. CDR3 bases: TGTGCCAGCAGCTTAGTAGGGAGGGTCACAGATACGCAGTATTTT.

V and J are TRBV12-3 or TRBV12-4 and TRBJ1-4; possible D gene TRBD1, 5 bases. Trimming pared 4 bases from V and 7 bases from J, leaving 10 bases between. The CDR3 length is 13 residues. The CDR3 nucleotides read TGTGCCAGCAGTTGGGGGTTGCGTGAAAAACTGTTTTTT. It specifies CASSWGLREKLFF.

This clonotype occurred once. Relative to the germline gene, one junction end is altered; a read error may explain this. This rearrangement joins TRBV7-2 to TRBJ2-1, with D maybe TRBD2 (5 bases). CDR3 length: 14 amino acids. Germline V gene data show CDR1 as SGHTA and CDR2 as FQGNSA. This CDR3 reads CASLGGGEYNEQSF. DNA for the CDR3: TGTGCCAGCTTAGGCGGAGGTGAGTACAATGAGCAGTCCTTC. Complete variable domain (other parts from reference TRBV7-2 and TRBJ2-1): GAGVSQSPSNKVTEKGKDVELRCDPISGHTALYWYRQSLGQGLEFLIYFQGNSAPDKSGLPSDRFSAERTGGSVSTLTIQRTQQEDSAVYLCASLGGGEYNEQSFGPGTRLTVL.

In regard to this clonotype: As the CDR3 is not closed by the conserved phenylalanine or tryptophan, this likely results from a read error. This rearrangement joins TRBV10-3 to TRBJ2-7; perhaps TRBD1 as D (6 bases). CDR1 and CDR2 from the germline V gene are ENHRY and SYGVKD. V lost 6 bases to trimming and J lost 4 bases, with 16 bases between them. The CDR3 sequence is 14 residues long. As DNA, the CDR3 is TGTGCCATCAGAGGAGTGGGGGCCTCTTACGAGCAGTACCTC. This translates into CAIRGVGASYEQYL.

The chain couples TRBV2 to TRBJ1-3; 7 positions agree with TRBD1. Trimming cost V 6 bases and J 1 base; bases outside gene matches: 6. The germline V gene encodes CDR1 SNHLY and CDR2 FYNNEI. This CDR3 contains 15 residues. The CDR3 DNA reads as TGTGCCAGCAGGAAGAGGGGGCAGTCTGGAAACACCATATATTTT. Translated: CASRKRGQSGNTIYF.